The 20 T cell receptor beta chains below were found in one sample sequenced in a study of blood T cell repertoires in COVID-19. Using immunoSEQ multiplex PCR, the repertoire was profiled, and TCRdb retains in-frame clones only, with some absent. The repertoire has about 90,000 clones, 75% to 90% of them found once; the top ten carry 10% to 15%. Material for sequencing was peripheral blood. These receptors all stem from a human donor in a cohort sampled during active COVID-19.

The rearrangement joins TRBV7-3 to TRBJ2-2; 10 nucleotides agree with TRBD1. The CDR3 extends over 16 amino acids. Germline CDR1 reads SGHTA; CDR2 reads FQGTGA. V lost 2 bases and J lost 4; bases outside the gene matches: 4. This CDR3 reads CASSLGTGVGTGELFF. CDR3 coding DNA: TGTGCCAGCAGCTTAGGGACAGGGGTTGGCACCGGGGAGCTGTTTTTT.

CDR3 coding DNA: TGCGCCAGCAGTAACCCCAGCGGGGGTCGTGGGAATGAGCAGTTCTTC. Protein sequence: CASSNPSGGRGNEQFF. The chain employs TRBV10-2 and TRBJ2-1; 8 bases line up with TRBD2. Germline-derived CDR1 and CDR2 are WSHSY and SAAADI. J was trimmed by 7 bases and V by 5 bases; bases with no gene match: 13. This CDR3 comprises 16 residues.

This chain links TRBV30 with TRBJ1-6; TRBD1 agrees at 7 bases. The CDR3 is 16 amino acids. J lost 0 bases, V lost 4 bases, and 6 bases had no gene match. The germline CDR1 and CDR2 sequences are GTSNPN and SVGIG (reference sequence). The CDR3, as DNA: TGTGCCTGGACCGGGACAGAGAGCTCCTATAATTCACCCCTCCACTTT. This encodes CAWTGTESSYNSPLHF.

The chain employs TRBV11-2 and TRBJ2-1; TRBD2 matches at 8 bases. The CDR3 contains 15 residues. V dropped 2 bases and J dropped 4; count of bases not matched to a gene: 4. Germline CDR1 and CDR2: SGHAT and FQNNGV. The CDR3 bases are TGTGCCAGCAGCTTATTAGCGGGGATTTACAATGAGCAGTTCTTC. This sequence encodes CASSLLAGIYNEQFF.

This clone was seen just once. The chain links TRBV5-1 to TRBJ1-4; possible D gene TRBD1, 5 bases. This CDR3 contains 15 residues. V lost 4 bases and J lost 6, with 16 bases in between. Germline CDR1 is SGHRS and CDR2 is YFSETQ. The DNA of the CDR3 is TGCGCCAGCAGCCCGTACCATGACAGTGATGAAAAACTGTTTTTT. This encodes CASSPYHDSDEKLFF.

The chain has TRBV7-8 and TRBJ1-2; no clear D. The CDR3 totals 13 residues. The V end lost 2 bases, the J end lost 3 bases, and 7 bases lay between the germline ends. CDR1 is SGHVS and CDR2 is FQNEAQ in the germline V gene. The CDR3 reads CASSLLGDYGYTF. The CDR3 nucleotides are TGTGCCAGCAGCTTACTCGGTGACTATGGCTACACCTTC. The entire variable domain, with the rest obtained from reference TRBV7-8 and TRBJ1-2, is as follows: GAGVSQSPRYKVAKRGQDVALRCDPISGHVSLFWYQQALGQGPEFLTYFQNEAQLDKSGLPSDRFFAERPEGSVSTLKIQRTQQEDSAVYLCASSLLGDYGYTFGSGTRLTVV.

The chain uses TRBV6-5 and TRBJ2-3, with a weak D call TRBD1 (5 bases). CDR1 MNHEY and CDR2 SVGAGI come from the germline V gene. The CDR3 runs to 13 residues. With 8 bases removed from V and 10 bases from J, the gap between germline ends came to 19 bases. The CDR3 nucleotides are TGTGCCAGCCGTCACGACAGTGATTTTCCGCAGTATTTT. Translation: CASRHDSDFPQYF.

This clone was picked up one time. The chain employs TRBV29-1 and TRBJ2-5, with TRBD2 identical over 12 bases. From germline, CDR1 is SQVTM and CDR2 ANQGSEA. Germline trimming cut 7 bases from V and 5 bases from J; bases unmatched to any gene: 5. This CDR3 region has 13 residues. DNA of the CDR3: TGCAGCGGGGGACTAGCGGGTGACGAGACCCAGTACTTC. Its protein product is CSGGLAGDETQYF.

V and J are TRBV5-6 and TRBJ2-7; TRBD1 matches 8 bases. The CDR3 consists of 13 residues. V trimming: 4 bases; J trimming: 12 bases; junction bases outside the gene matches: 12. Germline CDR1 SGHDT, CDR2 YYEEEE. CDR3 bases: TGTGCCAGCAGCGGACCTCAGGGACAGGTGGCGTACTTC. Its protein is CASSGPQGQVAYF.

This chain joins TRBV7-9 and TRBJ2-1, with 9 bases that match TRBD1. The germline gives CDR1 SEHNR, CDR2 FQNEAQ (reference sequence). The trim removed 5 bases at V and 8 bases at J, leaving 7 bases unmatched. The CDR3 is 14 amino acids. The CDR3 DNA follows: TGTGCCAGCAGCCCCGACAGGGGGAAACATGAGCAGTTCTTC. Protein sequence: CASSPDRGKHEQFF.

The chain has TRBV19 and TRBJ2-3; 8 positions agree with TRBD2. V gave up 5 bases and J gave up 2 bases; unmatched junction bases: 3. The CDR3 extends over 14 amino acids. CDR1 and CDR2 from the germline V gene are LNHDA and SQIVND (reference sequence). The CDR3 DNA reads TGTGCCAGTAGTCGCGGGGGGATCACAGATACGCAGTATTTT. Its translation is CASSRGGITDTQYF.

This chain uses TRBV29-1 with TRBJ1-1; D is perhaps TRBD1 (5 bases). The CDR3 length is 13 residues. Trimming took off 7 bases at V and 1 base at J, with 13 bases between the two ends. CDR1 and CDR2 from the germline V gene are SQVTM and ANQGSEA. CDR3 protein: CSALTVPNTEAFF. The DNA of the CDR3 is TGCAGCGCCTTGACAGTCCCGAACACTGAAGCTTTCTTT.

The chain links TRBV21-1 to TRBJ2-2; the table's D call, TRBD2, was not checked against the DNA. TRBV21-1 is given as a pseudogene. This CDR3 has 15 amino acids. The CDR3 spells CASSGGHPNTGELFF. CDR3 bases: TGTGCCAGCAGCGGAGGTCACCCGAACACCGGGGAGCTGTTTTTT.

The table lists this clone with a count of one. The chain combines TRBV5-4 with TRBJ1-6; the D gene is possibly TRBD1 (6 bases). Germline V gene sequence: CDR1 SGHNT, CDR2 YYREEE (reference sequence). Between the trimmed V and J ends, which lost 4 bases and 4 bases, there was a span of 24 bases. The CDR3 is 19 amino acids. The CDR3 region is CASSHQEGGPSIYNSPLHF. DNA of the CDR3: TGTGCCAGCAGCCATCAAGAGGGGGGGCCGAGTATTTATAATTCACCCCTCCACTTT.

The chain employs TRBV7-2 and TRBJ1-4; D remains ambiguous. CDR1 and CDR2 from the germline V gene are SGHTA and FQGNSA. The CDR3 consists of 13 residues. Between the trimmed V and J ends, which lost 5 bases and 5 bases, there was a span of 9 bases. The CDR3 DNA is TGTGCCAGCAGCAATACCCGGAATGAAAAACTGTTTTTT. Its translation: CASSNTRNEKLFF.

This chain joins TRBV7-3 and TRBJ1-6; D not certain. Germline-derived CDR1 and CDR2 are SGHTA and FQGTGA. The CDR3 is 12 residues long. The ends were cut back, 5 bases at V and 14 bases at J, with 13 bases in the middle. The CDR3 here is CASSLPPGALHF. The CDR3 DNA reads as TGTGCCAGCAGCCTCCCCCCCGGGGCCCTCCACTTT.

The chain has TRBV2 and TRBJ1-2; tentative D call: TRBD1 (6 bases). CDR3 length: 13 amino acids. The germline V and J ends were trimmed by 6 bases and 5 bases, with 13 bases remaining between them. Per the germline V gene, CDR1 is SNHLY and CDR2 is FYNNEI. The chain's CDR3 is CASSQDRFYGYTF. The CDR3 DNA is TGTGCCAGCAGCCAAGACAGGTTTTATGGCTACACCTTC. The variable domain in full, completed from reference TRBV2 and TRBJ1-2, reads EPEVTQTPSHQVTQMGQEVILRCVPISNHLYFYWYRQILGQKVEFLVSFYNNEISEKSEIFDDQFSVERPDGSNFTLKIRSTKLEDSAMYFCASSQDRFYGYTFGSGTRLTVV.

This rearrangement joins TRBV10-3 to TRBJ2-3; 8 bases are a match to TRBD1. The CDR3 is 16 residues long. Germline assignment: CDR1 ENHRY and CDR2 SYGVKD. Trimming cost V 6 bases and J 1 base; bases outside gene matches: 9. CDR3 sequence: CAIRKRQGSGTDTQYF. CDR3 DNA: TGTGCCATCAGGAAAAGACAGGGGTCGGGCACAGATACGCAGTATTTT.

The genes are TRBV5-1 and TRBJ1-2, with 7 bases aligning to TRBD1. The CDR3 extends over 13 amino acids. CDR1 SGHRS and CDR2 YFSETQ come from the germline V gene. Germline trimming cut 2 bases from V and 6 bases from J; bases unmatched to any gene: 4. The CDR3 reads CASSFSGTDGYTF. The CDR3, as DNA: TGCGCCAGCAGCTTCTCCGGGACAGATGGCTACACCTTC.

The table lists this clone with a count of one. The CDR3, as DNA: TGCGCCAGCAGATTAGGAGACTATAATTCACCCCTCCACTTT. This encodes CASRLGDYNSPLHF. The chain couples TRBV5-1 to TRBJ1-6; D uncertain. Per germline, CDR1 SGHRS and CDR2 YFSETQ. Between the trimmed V and J ends, which lost 5 bases and 3 bases, there was a span of 9 bases. The CDR3 totals 14 residues.